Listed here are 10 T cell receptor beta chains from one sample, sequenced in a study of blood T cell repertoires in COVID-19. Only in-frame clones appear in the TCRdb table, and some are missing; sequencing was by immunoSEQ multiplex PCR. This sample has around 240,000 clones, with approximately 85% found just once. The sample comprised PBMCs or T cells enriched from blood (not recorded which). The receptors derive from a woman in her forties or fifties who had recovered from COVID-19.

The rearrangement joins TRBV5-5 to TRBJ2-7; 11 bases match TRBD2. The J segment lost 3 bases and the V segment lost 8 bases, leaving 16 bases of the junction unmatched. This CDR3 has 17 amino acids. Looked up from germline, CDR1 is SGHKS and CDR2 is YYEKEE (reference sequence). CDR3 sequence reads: CASLPGTSGLRGYEQYF. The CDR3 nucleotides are TGTGCCAGTCTCCCCGGGACTAGCGGCTTGAGGGGCTACGAGCAGTACTTC. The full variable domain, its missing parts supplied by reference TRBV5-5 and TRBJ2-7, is DAGVTQSPTHLIKTRGQQVTLRCSPISGHKSVSWYQQVLGQGPQFIFQYYEKEERGRGNFPDRFSARQFPNYSSELNVNALLLGDSALYLCASLPGTSGLRGYEQYFGPGTRLTVT.

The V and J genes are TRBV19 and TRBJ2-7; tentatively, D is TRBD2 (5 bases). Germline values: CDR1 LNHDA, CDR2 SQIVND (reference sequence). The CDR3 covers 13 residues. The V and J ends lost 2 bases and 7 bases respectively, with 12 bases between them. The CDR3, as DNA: TGTGCCAGTAGTATAATCTTAAGAGGGGAGCAGTACTTC. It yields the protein CASSIILRGEQYF.

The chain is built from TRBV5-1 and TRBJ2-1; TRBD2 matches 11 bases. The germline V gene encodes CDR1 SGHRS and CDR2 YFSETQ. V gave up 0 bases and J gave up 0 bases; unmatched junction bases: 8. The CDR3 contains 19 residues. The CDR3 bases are TGCGCCAGCAGCTTGGTTGCTAGCGGGAGGACCAGCTCCTACAATGAGCAGTTCTTC. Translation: CASSLVASGRTSSYNEQFF.

The CDR3 loop reads CASSSGQGLNTIYF. The CDR3 DNA reads TGTGCCAGCAGCTCGGGACAGGGTTTAAACACCATATATTTT. The gene calls are TRBV6-5 and TRBJ1-3, with 9 bases that match TRBD1. Germline values: CDR1 MNHEY, CDR2 SVGAGI. V lost 6 bases, J lost 6 bases, and 6 bases stayed unmatched. This CDR3 has 14 amino acids.

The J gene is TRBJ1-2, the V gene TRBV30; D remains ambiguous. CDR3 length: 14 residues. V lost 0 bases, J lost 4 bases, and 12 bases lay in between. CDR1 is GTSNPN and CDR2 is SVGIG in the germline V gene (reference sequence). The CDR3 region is CAWSVLRRTYGYTF. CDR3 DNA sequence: TGTGCCTGGAGTGTACTCAGGCGAACCTATGGCTACACCTTC.

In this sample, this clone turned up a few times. The CDR3 region is CASRGQGSFNSPLHF. CDR3 coding DNA: TGTGCCAGCAGGGGACAGGGGAGTTTCAATTCACCCCTCCACTTT. The chain carries TRBV28 and TRBJ1-6; 10 nucleotides match TRBD1. V gave up 6 bases and J gave up 7 bases; unmatched junction bases: 6. The germline CDR1 and CDR2 sequences are MDHEN and SYDVKM. The CDR3 is 15 amino acids.

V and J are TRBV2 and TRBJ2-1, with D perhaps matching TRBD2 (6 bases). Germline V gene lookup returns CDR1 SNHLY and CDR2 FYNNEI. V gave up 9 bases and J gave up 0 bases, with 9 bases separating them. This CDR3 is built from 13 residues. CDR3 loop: CASLADSYNEQFF. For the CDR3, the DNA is TGTGCCAGTTTAGCGGACTCCTACAATGAGCAGTTCTTC.

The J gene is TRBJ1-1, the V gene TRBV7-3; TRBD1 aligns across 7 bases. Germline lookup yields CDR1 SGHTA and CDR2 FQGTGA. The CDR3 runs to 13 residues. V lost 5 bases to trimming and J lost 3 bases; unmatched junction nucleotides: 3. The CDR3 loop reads CASSRDRDTEAFF. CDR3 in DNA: TGTGCCAGCAGCCGGGACAGAGACACTGAAGCTTTCTTT.

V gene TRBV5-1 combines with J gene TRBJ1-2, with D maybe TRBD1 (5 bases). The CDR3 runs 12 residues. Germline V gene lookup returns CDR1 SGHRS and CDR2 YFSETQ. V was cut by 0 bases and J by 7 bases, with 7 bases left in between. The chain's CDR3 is CASSLGQGGYTF. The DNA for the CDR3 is TGCGCCAGCAGCTTGGGCCAGGGTGGCTACACCTTC. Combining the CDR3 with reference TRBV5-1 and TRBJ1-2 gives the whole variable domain KAGVTQTPRYLIKTRGQQVTLSCSPISGHRSVSWYQQTPGQGLQFLFEYFSETQRNKGNFPGRFSGRQFSNSRSEMNVSTLELGDSALYLCASSLGQGGYTFGSGTRLTVV.

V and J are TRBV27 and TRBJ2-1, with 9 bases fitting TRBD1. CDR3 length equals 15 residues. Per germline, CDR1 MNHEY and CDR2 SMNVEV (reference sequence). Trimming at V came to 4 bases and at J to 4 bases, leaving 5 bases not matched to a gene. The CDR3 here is CASSYRGQAYNEQFF. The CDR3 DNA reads TGTGCCAGCAGTTACAGGGGGCAAGCTTACAATGAGCAGTTCTTC.